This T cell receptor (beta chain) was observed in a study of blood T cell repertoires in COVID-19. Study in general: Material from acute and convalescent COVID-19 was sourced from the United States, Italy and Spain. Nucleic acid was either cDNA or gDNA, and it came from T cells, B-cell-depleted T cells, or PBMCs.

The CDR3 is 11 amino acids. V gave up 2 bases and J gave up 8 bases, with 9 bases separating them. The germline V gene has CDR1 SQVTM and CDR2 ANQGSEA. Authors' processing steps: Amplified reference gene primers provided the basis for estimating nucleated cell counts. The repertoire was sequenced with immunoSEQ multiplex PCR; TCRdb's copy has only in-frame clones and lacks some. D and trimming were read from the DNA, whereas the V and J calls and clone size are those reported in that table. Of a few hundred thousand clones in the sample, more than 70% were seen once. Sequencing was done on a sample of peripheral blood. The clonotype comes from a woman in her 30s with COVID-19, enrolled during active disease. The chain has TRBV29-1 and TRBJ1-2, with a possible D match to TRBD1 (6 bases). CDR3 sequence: CSVETGRGYTF. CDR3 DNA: TGCAGCGTTGAAACAGGGCGAGGCTACACCTTC.